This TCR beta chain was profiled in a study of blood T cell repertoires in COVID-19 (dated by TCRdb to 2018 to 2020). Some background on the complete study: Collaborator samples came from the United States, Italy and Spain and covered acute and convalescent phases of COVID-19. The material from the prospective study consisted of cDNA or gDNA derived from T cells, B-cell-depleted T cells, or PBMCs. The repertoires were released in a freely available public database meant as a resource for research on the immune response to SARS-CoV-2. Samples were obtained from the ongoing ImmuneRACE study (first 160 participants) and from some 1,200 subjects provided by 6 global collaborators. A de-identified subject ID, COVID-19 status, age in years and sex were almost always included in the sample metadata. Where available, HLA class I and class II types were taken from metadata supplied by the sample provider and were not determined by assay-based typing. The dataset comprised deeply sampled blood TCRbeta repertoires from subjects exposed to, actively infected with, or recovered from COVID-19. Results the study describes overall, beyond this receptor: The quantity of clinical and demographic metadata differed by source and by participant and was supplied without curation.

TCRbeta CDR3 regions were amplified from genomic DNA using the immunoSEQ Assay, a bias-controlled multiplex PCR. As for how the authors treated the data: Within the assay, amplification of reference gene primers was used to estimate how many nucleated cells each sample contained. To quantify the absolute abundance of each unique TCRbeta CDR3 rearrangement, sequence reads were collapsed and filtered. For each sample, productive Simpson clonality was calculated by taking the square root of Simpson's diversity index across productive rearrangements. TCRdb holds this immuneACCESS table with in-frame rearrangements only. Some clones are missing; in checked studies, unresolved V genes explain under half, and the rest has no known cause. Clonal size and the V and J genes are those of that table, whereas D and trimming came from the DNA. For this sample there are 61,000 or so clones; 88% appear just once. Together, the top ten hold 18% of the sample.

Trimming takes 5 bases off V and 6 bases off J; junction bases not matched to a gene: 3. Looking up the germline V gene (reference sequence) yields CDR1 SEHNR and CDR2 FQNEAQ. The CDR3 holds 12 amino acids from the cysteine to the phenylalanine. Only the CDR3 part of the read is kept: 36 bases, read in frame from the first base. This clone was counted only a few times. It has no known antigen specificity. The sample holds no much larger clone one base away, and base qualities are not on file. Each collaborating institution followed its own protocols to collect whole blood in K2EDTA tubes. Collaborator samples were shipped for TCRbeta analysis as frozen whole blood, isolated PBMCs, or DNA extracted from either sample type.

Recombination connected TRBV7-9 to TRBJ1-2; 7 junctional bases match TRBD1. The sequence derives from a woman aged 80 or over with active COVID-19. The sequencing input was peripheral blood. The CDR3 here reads CASSPTGDGYTF. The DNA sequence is TGTGCCAGCAGCCCTACAGGGGATGGCTACACCTTC. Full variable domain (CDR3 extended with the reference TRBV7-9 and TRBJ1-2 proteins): DTGVSQNPRHKITKRGQNVTFRCDPISEHNRLYWYRQTLGQGPEFLTYFQNEAQLEKSRLLSDRFSAERPKGSFSTLEIQRTEQGDSAMYLCASSPTGDGYTFGSGTRLTVV.